The present entry profiles one TCR beta chain with its context. Its target is unknown. This specimen belongs to a study of naive and memory T cell subsets. Two oligonucleotides, mixed equimolar, formed the beta constant-region primer covering TRBC1 and TRBC2. Ligated cDNA was amplified by four rounds of PCR with nested alpha and beta constant-region primers and SP2. One entry per CDR3 protein results from TCRdb running MiXCR on the UMI-ligation and nested PCR reads. The table has 100,000 to 150,000 distinct CDR3 sequences, 36% seen once. Notes on the study in general: Activation and differentiation may alter RNA-based TCR counts. In CD4 and CD8 cells, diversity dropped from naive through EMRA. Findings for naive and memory subsets could not be checked against ground truth.

CDR1 SGHTA and CDR2 FQGNSA come from the germline V gene. This CDR3 spans 14 amino acids. V was clipped by 5 bases and J by 7 bases, with 15 bases between them. Overnight CMV lysate stimulation of fresh PBMCs defined donor CMV status by CD4+ IFNgamma. Input material: central memory CD4+ T cells from blood. This clonotype was obtained from a human donor in good health. The chain joins TRBV7-2 to TRBJ2-1; D perhaps matches TRBD2 (6 bases). CDR3 residues: CASSPVAGRNEQFF. In DNA form, the CDR3 reads TGTGCCAGCAGCCCAGTTGCGGGAAGGAATGAGCAGTTCTTC. Complete variable domain (other parts from reference TRBV7-2 and TRBJ2-1): GAGVSQSPSNKVTEKGKDVELRCDPISGHTALYWYRQSLGQGLEFLIYFQGNSAPDKSGLPSDRFSAERTGGSVSTLTIQRTQQEDSAVYLCASSPVAGRNEQFFGPGTRLTVL.